These 32 T cell receptor beta chains were sequenced from one sample in a study of blood T cell repertoires in COVID-19 (dated by TCRdb to 2020 to 2022). The library was prepared using the immunoSEQ multiplex PCR assay. Not all clones reach the TCRdb copy of this immuneACCESS table, which keeps in-frame sequences only. Checked studies attribute under half of the gap to unresolved V genes and leave the rest unexplained. This sample has 30,000 to 35,000 clones in its table, and roughly 86% of those were observed once. The top ten clonotypes cover roughly two thirds of the sample. The sample comprised peripheral blood. The source of these receptors is a man aged 70-80 years with acute or convalescent COVID-19.

The chain combines TRBV4-3 with TRBJ1-5, with no clear D. This CDR3 is built from 18 residues. Trimming shortened V by 0 bases and J by 7 bases, and 22 bases separated the two germline ends. Germline CDR1 and CDR2: LGHNA and YSLEER. CDR3 nucleotides: TGCGCCAGCAGCCAAGATTATGTCGGAACCGCCGGGTTCCAGCCCCAGCATTTT. Protein: CASSQDYVGTAGFQPQHF.

V is TRBV27 and J is TRBJ1-2; D is unclear. The CDR3 totals 13 residues. Germline assignment: CDR1 MNHEY and CDR2 SMNVEV (reference sequence). V was pared by 2 bases and J by 2 bases, with 6 bases between. The CDR3 DNA reads as TGTGCCAGCAGTTTAACAGAAAACTATGGCTACACCTTC. Translated: CASSLTENYGYTF.

The V and J genes are TRBV28 and TRBJ1-2; D is possibly TRBD1 (6 bases). This CDR3 contains 15 residues. V was cut by 2 bases and J by 7 bases, with 17 bases left in between. The V gene's germline CDR1 is MDHEN and CDR2 SYDVKM. DNA for the CDR3: TGTGCCAGCAGTTTACACGGGGGGCTCTCCACTGGCTACACCTTC. It codes for CASSLHGGLSTGYTF.

This clone was detected only a few times. The V gene is TRBV4-1, the J gene TRBJ2-7; TRBD1 matches 7 bases. The germline gives CDR1 MGHRA, CDR2 YSYEKL. J was trimmed by 2 bases and V by 2 bases; bases with no gene match: 9. The CDR3 runs to 16 residues. The CDR3 is CASSQTLRDSTYEQYF. The DNA of the CDR3 is TGCGCCAGCAGCCAAACACTCCGGGACAGCACCTACGAGCAGTACTTC.

V usage is TRBV18 and J usage is TRBJ2-6; D is undetermined. This CDR3 is 15 amino acids long. V was shortened by 3 bases and J by 4 bases, with 10 bases between the two germline ends. Germline assignment: CDR1 KGHSH and CDR2 LQKENI. The CDR3 bases are TGTGCCAGCTCACCTGGTCGAGAAGGGGCCAACGTCCTGACTTTC. It codes for CASSPGREGANVLTF.

As DNA, the CDR3 is TGTGCCAGCAAGACTAGCGCCCTTAATGAGCAGTTCTTC. It specifies CASKTSALNEQFF. The J gene is TRBJ2-1, the V gene TRBV2, with 8 bases lining up with TRBD2. V was clipped by 7 bases and J by 7 bases; unmatched bases: 6. The CDR3 is 13 amino acids. Germline lookup yields CDR1 SNHLY and CDR2 FYNNEI.

The rearrangement links TRBV18 to TRBJ2-2; 12 bases fit TRBD2. CDR3 size: 16 residues. With V trimmed by 6 bases and J by 4 bases, 6 bases remained unmatched. Germline V gives CDR1 KGHSH, CDR2 LQKENI. The CDR3 DNA reads TGTGCCAGCTCCCTGACTAGCGGGGGCTCCACCGGGGAGCTGTTTTTT. It is translated as CASSLTSGGSTGELFF.

V and J are TRBV7-7 and TRBJ1-3, with 8 bases lining up with TRBD1. The CDR3 is 14 residues long. Unmatched junction bases numbered 2, after V lost 5 bases and J lost 2 bases. In germline, CDR1 is SSHAT, CDR2 FNYEAQ (reference sequence). CDR3 sequence reads: CASSQTGAGNTIYF. Written as DNA, the CDR3 is TGTGCCAGCAGCCAGACAGGGGCTGGAAACACCATATATTTT.

The V gene is TRBV6-2 or TRBV6-3, the J gene TRBJ2-1; the D gene is possibly TRBD1 (6 bases). V was shortened by 6 bases and J by 6 bases, with 18 bases between the two germline ends. The CDR3 is 15 amino acids. From germline, CDR1 is MNHEY and CDR2 SVGEGT. CDR3 nucleotide sequence: TGTGCCAGCAGCATCTCCGGGACAATGAGCAATGAGCAGTTCTTC. Its translation: CASSISGTMSNEQFF.

The chain recombines TRBV7-9 with TRBJ1-1; possibly TRBD1 for D (6 bases). The CDR3 loop spans 16 amino acids. The germline V and J ends were trimmed by 6 bases and 4 bases, with 21 bases remaining between them. Germline lookup yields CDR1 SEHNR and CDR2 FQNEAQ (reference sequence). The CDR3 sequence: CASREWDIARGTEAFF. CDR3 DNA sequence: TGTGCCAGCAGGGAGTGGGACATCGCTCGGGGCACTGAAGCTTTCTTT.

The chain links TRBV28 to TRBJ2-1, with D perhaps matching TRBD2 (5 bases). The CDR3 is 12 amino acids. The germline V gene encodes CDR1 MDHEN and CDR2 SYDVKM. The ends were cut back, 4 bases at V and 5 bases at J, with 6 bases in the middle. DNA for the CDR3: TGTGCCAGCAGTTCCGGGGACAATGAGCAGTTCTTC. Protein sequence: CASSSGDNEQFF.

The rearrangement uses TRBV6-5 and TRBJ1-6, with D tentatively TRBD1 (5 bases). This CDR3 has 13 amino acids. Looked up from germline, CDR1 is MNHEY and CDR2 is SVGAGI. Trimming cost V 7 bases and J 10 bases, with 14 bases left between them. The DNA of the CDR3 is TGTGCCAGCAACCAGGGTTCCTCCTCACCCCTCCACTTT. Residues: CASNQGSSSPLHF.

This chain links TRBV7-3 with TRBJ1-6; 7 bases match TRBD1. This CDR3 has 15 residues. Unmatched junction bases numbered 2, after V lost 1 base and J lost 5 bases. The germline V gene encodes CDR1 SGHTA and CDR2 FQGTGA. The CDR3 reads CASSLSTGDNSPLHF. CDR3 in DNA: TGTGCCAGCAGCTTAAGCACAGGGGATAATTCACCCCTCCACTTT.

The chain combines TRBV15 with TRBJ2-7, with D possibly being TRBD2 (5 bases). Germline CDR1 and CDR2: LNHNV and YYDKDF (reference sequence). The CDR3 spans 15 residues. The V gene lost 5 bases and the J gene lost 4 bases, with 18 bases spanning the gap. The CDR3 nucleotides are TGTGCCACCAGCCCCGAAGCGGAAAAGGCGTACGAGCAGTACTTC. This gives the protein CATSPEAEKAYEQYF.

The chain carries TRBV30 and TRBJ1-3, with D unclear. The CDR3 extends over 12 amino acids. V gave up 0 bases and J gave up 6 bases, with 6 bases separating them. Germline values: CDR1 GTSNPN, CDR2 SVGIG (reference sequence). In nucleotides, the CDR3 is TGTGCCTGGAGTGTACGAGAAAACACCATATATTTT. Protein product: CAWSVRENTIYF.

The V call is TRBV7-3, the J call TRBJ1-1, with TRBD1 matching over 7 bases. The germline V gene has CDR1 SGHTA and CDR2 FQGTGA. The CDR3 runs 14 residues. V was pared by 4 bases and J by 2 bases, with 4 bases of the junction left unmatched. CDR3 DNA: TGTGCCAGCAGCTGGGGACAGACTAACACTGAAGCTTTCTTT. This encodes CASSWGQTNTEAFF.

This rearrangement joins TRBV7-2 to TRBJ2-2; D gene unclear. Germline CDR1 is SGHTA and CDR2 is FQGNSA. CDR3 length: 13 residues. V was shortened by 0 bases and J by 8 bases, with 7 bases between the two germline ends. CDR3 bases: TGTGCCAGCAGCTTAGCACGACAAGGGGAGCTGTTTTTT. This gives the protein CASSLARQGELFF.

This clone was recorded once. The V gene is TRBV9, the J gene TRBJ2-7; 7 bases are a match to TRBD1. V lost 10 bases and J lost 5; bases outside the gene matches: 6. Germline V gene lookup returns CDR1 SGDLS and CDR2 YYNGEE. The CDR3 contains 11 residues. The CDR3 bases are TGTGCCCGTTTGACAGGGCACGAGCAGTACTTC. This gives the protein CARLTGHEQYF. The full variable domain, in which reference TRBV9 and TRBJ2-7 provide the parts outside the CDR3, is DSGVTQTPKHLITATGQRVTLRCSPRSGDLSVYWYQQSLDQGLQFLIQYYNGEERAKGNILERFSAQQFPDLHSELNLSSLELGDSALYFCARLTGHEQYFGPGTRLTVT.

The chain links TRBV30 to TRBJ2-7, with no clear D. The length of the CDR3 is 15 residues. Between the trimmed V and J ends, which lost 0 bases and 2 bases, there was a span of 14 bases. Germline V gives CDR1 GTSNPN, CDR2 SVGIG (reference sequence). The CDR3 nucleotides are TGTGCCTGGAGTGTACACGGCAGGCCTCCCTACGAGCAGTACTTC. It translates to CAWSVHGRPPYEQYF.

The chain uses TRBV5-5 and TRBJ2-5, with a weak D call TRBD2 (5 bases). V gave up 3 bases and J gave up 4 bases, with 13 bases separating them. The CDR3 is 14 amino acids. The V gene's germline CDR1 is SGHKS and CDR2 YYEKEE (reference sequence). In nucleotides, the CDR3 is TGTGCCAGCAGCTGGGGAGCCCCGCCAGAGACCCAGTACTTC. Protein: CASSWGAPPETQYF. Looking up the rest from reference TRBV5-5 and TRBJ2-5 gives the full variable domain: DAGVTQSPTHLIKTRGQQVTLRCSPISGHKSVSWYQQVLGQGPQFIFQYYEKEERGRGNFPDRFSARQFPNYSSELNVNALLLGDSALYLCASSWGAPPETQYFGPGTRLLVL.

The chain recombines TRBV7-2 with TRBJ1-1; D gene unclear. Germline V gene sequence: CDR1 SGHTA, CDR2 FQGNSA. V was clipped by 5 bases and J by 9 bases, with 19 bases between them. The CDR3 is 14 residues long. CDR3: CASSHIKTGGKAFF. The CDR3 region has the DNA TGTGCCAGCAGCCACATAAAAACGGGAGGCAAAGCTTTCTTT. The full variable domain, completed using reference TRBV7-2 and TRBJ1-1, is GAGVSQSPSNKVTEKGKDVELRCDPISGHTALYWYRQSLGQGLEFLIYFQGNSAPDKSGLPSDRFSAERTGGSVSTLTIQRTQQEDSAVYLCASSHIKTGGKAFFGQGTRLTVV.

The chain joins TRBV6-2 or TRBV6-3 to TRBJ1-3; D uncertain. Germline lookup yields CDR1 MNHEY and CDR2 SVGEGT. With 5 bases removed from V and 0 bases from J, the gap between germline ends came to 8 bases. This CDR3 region has 14 residues. The CDR3 loop reads CASSQASSGNTIYF. For the CDR3, the DNA is TGTGCCAGCAGTCAGGCCAGCTCTGGAAACACCATATATTTT.

J is TRBJ2-3 and V is TRBV19, with TRBD1 identical over 7 bases. CDR1 is LNHDA, CDR2 SQIVND, per germline (reference sequence). V lost 4 bases, J lost 5 bases, and 9 bases stayed unmatched. This CDR3 is 15 amino acids long. CDR3 in DNA: TGTGCCAGTAGTAGCTACAGGGGTCCGGAAGATACGCAGTATTTT. As protein: CASSSYRGPEDTQYF. Full variable domain (outside the CDR3, taken from reference TRBV19 and TRBJ2-3): DGGITQSPKYLFRKEGQNVTLSCEQNLNHDAMYWYRQDPGQGLRLIYYSQIVNDFQKGDIAEGYSVSREKKESFPLTVTSAQKNPTAFYLCASSSYRGPEDTQYFGPGTRLTVL.

J is TRBJ1-1 and V is TRBV10-3; 10 positions match TRBD1. This CDR3 has 18 amino acids. Germline V gives CDR1 ENHRY, CDR2 SYGVKD. With 5 bases clipped from V and 3 bases from J, the junction kept 15 bases outside the gene matches. The CDR3 loop is CAISTSRQGAAGDTEAFF. The CDR3 DNA is TGTGCCATCAGTACCTCGAGACAGGGGGCAGCGGGGGACACTGAAGCTTTCTTT.

The chain joins TRBV3-1 (or the pseudogene TRBV3-2) to TRBJ2-3; 9 nucleotides align to TRBD2. With V trimmed by 4 bases and J by 2 bases, 4 bases remained unmatched. The CDR3 covers 15 residues. The germline gives CDR1 LGHDT, CDR2 YNNKEL (reference sequence). The CDR3 region is CASSLGGLATDTQYF. The CDR3 DNA is TGTGCCAGCAGCCTTGGGGGACTAGCCACAGATACGCAGTATTTT.

The rearrangement uses TRBV15 and TRBJ2-3; D is ambiguous. This CDR3 contains 14 residues. V lost 5 bases to trimming and J lost 0 bases, with 9 bases between them. CDR1 is LNHNV and CDR2 is YYDKDF in the germline V gene (reference sequence). Written as DNA, the CDR3 is TGTGCCACCAGCGATGATACTAGCACAGATACGCAGTATTTT. Its translation: CATSDDTSTDTQYF.

The CDR3 region has the DNA TGTGCCACCAGTGACCCTATTTACAATGAGCAGTTCTTC. This sequence encodes CATSDPIYNEQFF. The V and J genes are TRBV24-1 and TRBJ2-1; unclear D gene. CDR1 and CDR2 from the germline V gene are KGHDR and SFDVKD. The CDR3 consists of 13 residues. The V gene lost 4 bases and the J gene lost 4 bases, with 7 bases spanning the gap.

The gene calls are TRBV7-2 and TRBJ2-5, with D hard to call. The V gene lost 4 bases and the J gene lost 5 bases, with 11 bases spanning the gap. Germline values: CDR1 SGHTA, CDR2 FQGNSA. This CDR3 has 13 residues. CDR3 residues: CASSSYSRETQYF. CDR3 coding DNA: TGTGCCAGCAGCTCCTACAGCCGCGAGACCCAGTACTTC.

The chain couples TRBV15 to TRBJ1-4; D remains unclear. The CDR3 runs 13 residues. Germline V gives CDR1 LNHNV, CDR2 YYDKDF (reference sequence). Trimming pared 0 bases from V and 14 bases from J, leaving 13 bases between. This CDR3 reads CATSRERIQQLFF. Here the CDR3 DNA reads TGTGCCACCAGCAGAGAGAGAATCCAACAGCTGTTTTTT. Drawing the rest from reference TRBV15 and TRBJ1-4, the complete variable domain is DAMVIQNPRYQVTQFGKPVTLSCSQTLNHNVMYWYQQKSSQAPKLLFHYYDKDFNNEADTPDNFQSRRPNTSFCFLDIRSPGLGDTAMYLCATSRERIQQLFFGSGTQLSVL.

The chain carries TRBV3-1 (or the pseudogene TRBV3-2) and TRBJ2-2, with TRBD1 as a possible D gene (6 bases). Looked up from germline, CDR1 is LGHDT and CDR2 is YNNKEL (reference sequence). Trimming shortened V by 4 bases and J by 3 bases, and 15 bases separated the two germline ends. CDR3 length: 16 residues. The CDR3 nucleotides are TGTGCCAGCAGCCTCAGGGGAAGGGATTACACCGGGGAGCTGTTTTTT. Translation gives CASSLRGRDYTGELFF.

This clone was detected many times. The chain links TRBV7-2 to TRBJ2-7, with 8 bases matching TRBD2. The V gene end was trimmed by 2 bases and the J gene end by 7 bases; junction bases not matched to a gene: 10. The CDR3 consists of 15 residues. Germline V gene lookup returns CDR1 SGHTA and CDR2 FQGNSA. CDR3 coding DNA: TGTGCCAGCAGCTTACCAGCGGGAGTTGGGAGAGAGCAGTACTTC. Protein product: CASSLPAGVGREQYF.

This chain joins TRBV12-5 and TRBJ1-2; D is uncertain. This CDR3 is built from 15 residues. Trimming left V 2 bases short and J 1 base short, with 11 bases between. CDR1 and CDR2 (germline): LGHNT, FRNRAP. The CDR3 coding sequence is TGTGCTAGTGGTTTGACGACCGGGAGTAACTATGGCTACACCTTC. It yields the protein CASGLTTGSNYGYTF.